This T cell receptor beta chain was sequenced during a study of cytomegalovirus exposure and HLA in healthy donors (dated 2017 in TCRdb). The study in broad terms: According to an earlier analysis of a few hundred of the donors, 150 million to 200 million T cells yielded 90 million to 140 million unique TCR beta sequences and 276 Gb of sequence data. The study aimed to test whether signatures of past pathogen exposure could be identified by cataloging public T cell receptors. The T cell repertoires of some 670 subjects were profiled by immunosequencing and related to cytomegalovirus serostatus. An early release covering more than 500 HLA-typed donors comprised about 300 gigabases of sequencing data and 65 million to 100 million unique TCR sequences. Among around 400 genotyped donors of the cohort, an average of approximately 250,000 unique TCR beta nucleotide sequences were sequenced per donor, roughly 18% of them non-productive. Typing coverage varied by locus: roughly 620-640 donors for A, B, C, DRB1 and DQB1; roughly 510 for DQA1; nearly 610 for DPA1; 450 to 480 for DPB1. Four or five DR-DQ haplotypes were handled as single units for association and clustering because linkage in the cohort was strong. Along with the approximately 700-subject first cohort, a separate validation cohort of over a hundred different subjects was used. Rather than drawing on any new phenotypic data, the later analysis identified candidate immune exposures from TCR beta sequences and the way those sequences occurred across donors. HLA typing included class I and class II loci at four-digit resolution. All discovery cohort repertoires had been generated using a single sequencing platform. An earlier analysis of 500 to 750 of the donors applied high-throughput TCR beta sequencing to assess whether each TCR beta V gene segment acted as functional or pseudogenic. Donor age, sex, ethnicity and CMV serostatus were compiled together with the repertoire data. The study combined high-throughput TCR immunosequencing, statistical association of individual TCRs with disease status, and machine learning to predict cytomegalovirus infection status. To study patterns of TCR occurrence, a later analysis re-analyzed previously published TCR beta repertoires from more than 550 donors and added high-resolution HLA genotyping. Of the roughly 400 genotyped donors, 81% were placed in the genetic ancestry cluster associated with self-reported Caucasian donors. Genome-wide SNP genotypes for about 65% of the roughly 670 donors were used in a later genetic analysis, which treated that subset as a discovery cohort. Beyond this particular receptor, the publication reports: In an earlier analysis of about 600 of the donors, most TCR beta V segments appeared in productive rearrangements about 87% or about 30% of the time, broadly matching IMGT annotations. While some public TCRs were present in many individuals, most TCR sequences turned up only very rarely across donors. The cohort was sequenced for TCR beta chains only, and without alpha or paired-chain data the features that could be detected were limited. Compared with the 666-donor mean, donors in an Asian-associated ancestry cluster had fewer N-insertions in productive TCRs, according to a later genetic analysis. Specific HLA alleles were associated with about 17,000 TCR beta sequences at a false discovery rate of 0.05 in a later analysis. Correlated functional status among segregating V segments might be attributable to linkage disequilibrium, but an unknown experimental factor could not be ruled out. In vitro tests confirmed that three of the cytomegalovirus-associated TCR beta chains recognize cytomegalovirus antigens. Because counts were too low, approximately 15 rarely observed V segments, including chromosome 9 orphons, were excluded from the earlier analysis of 587 of the donors. Most CMV-associated TCR beta chains appeared to be HLA-restricted in a later analysis, and the HLA associations seemed to be driven largely by CMV exposure. In the study, 150 to 200 TCR beta chains were listed as associated with cytomegalovirus. The authors suggested that the approach could potentially be generalized to other disease states and immunological phenotypes. Because some donors lacked HLA typing at each locus, the association tests relied only on the typed subset. The classifier was reported to diagnose cytomegalovirus status with high specificity and sensitivity in both the original and validation cohorts. Immune exposure information for the cohort was limited to CMV serostatus. In a later analysis, the rate of TCR association differed among HLA loci, with DRB1 alleles having the most associated TCRs and HLA-C alleles having the fewest. A further reported finding was that TCR beta sequences accurately predicted the HLA-A and HLA-B alleles for most subjects in the first cohort. V-gene and J-gene trimming of TCR beta chains was associated with a missense DCLRE1C variant in a later genetic analysis, and the association was replicated in an independent cohort. Presence/absence analyses assumed roughly uniform sequencing depth across donors, an assumption that may not hold. A cluster of highly shared sequence variants was judged likely to represent a technical artifact of the sequencing pipeline. Compared with equally common non-associated chains, HLA-associated TCR beta chains in a later analysis were more clonally expanded and had lower generation probabilities. Several of the top co-occurrence clusters appeared to be linked to parvovirus B19, influenza, CMV and Epstein-Barr virus, according to a later analysis. Strong co-occurrence of HLA alleles, especially DR and DQ, made assigning TCR associations to individual alleles difficult. Some IMGT-functional V segments, including TRBV6-2 and TRBV6-3, could not be distinguished by the 87-base-pair reads and were therefore excluded.

The cohort was made up of about 610 healthy bone marrow donors. At the time of sampling, every cohort member was nominally healthy, though immune exposures that went unrecorded were likely present. The donor was CMV seropositive and belonged to the group of 250 to 350 seropositive cohort members. Every donor gave a peripheral blood sample, and the peripheral blood mononuclear cells from that sample were used for TCR beta sequencing. Genomic DNA extraction from the blood cell samples was performed with the Qiagen DNeasy Blood Extraction Kit. The CDR3 covers 15 residues, taking in both the cysteine and the phenylalanine. The CDR3 DNA has 45 bases and is translated from base 1. V loses 1 base of germline sequence and J loses 6 bases, and the interval between the two ends is 16 bases. Looking up the germline V gene (reference sequence) yields CDR1 LNHDA and CDR2 SQIVND. The method was the immunoSEQ multiplex PCR assay. The multiplex PCR relied on a mix of 60 forward primers for TCR Vbeta segments and 13 reverse primers for TCR Jbeta segments. Amplification of the CDR3 region of rearranged TCR beta genes was performed with a multiplex PCR assay on genomic DNA. On the Illumina HiSeq System, the amplified TCR beta libraries were sequenced as 87-base-pair reads. As for the original processing: In a later analysis, some 80 million unique TCR beta chains were counted across the 650 to 700 repertoires, and approximately 11 million of these chains were shared by at least two donors. To remove PCR and sequencing errors, raw reads were error-corrected and collapsed into unique sequences using a nearest-neighbor algorithm that merged closely related sequences. To assign V, D and J gene segments, CDR3 sequences were aligned to IMGT reference sequences. Each retained sequence needed at least a six-nucleotide match to both a V gene segment and a J gene segment. A rearrangement counted as productive if the CDR3 had no stop codons and remained in frame with V and J, and every other rearrangement counted as non-productive. Following IMGT convention, CDR3 was defined as the stretch from the second conserved V-encoded cysteine to the conserved J-encoded phenylalanine. Sequences without an unambiguous match to a single V gene segment were excluded from the earlier analysis of over 500 of the donors. An earlier analysis of approximately 590 of the donors classified V segments as functional when productive rearrangements were above 56.7% and as segregating when the standard deviation between donors was above 5%. A statistical classification framework was built for diagnosing cytomegalovirus status from the catalog of TCR beta chain sequences. In a later analysis, TCR nucleotide sequences were compared against IMGT/GENE-DB human TR gene sequences so that V and J genes could be assigned. Using the TCRdist pipeline, a later analysis assigned CDR3 sequences along with most-parsimonious VDJ recombination scenarios. In a later analysis, every TCR beta chain was defined by the combination of its CDR3 amino acid sequence and its V-gene family, and reads without a unique V-gene family were dropped. In a later analysis, 550 to 650 highly shared, low-generation-probability nucleotide sequences were removed to address suspected cross-contamination and a sequencing artifact. For each public chain, a later analysis derived a clonal expansion index from normalized ranks of inferred template counts within each repertoire. Generation probabilities in a later analysis came from a VDJ recombination model fitted to out-of-frame rearrangements, and those results were checked against IGoR. Hypergeometric tests were used in a later analysis to score TCR-TCR, TCR-HLA and TCR-CMV co-occurrence, with a repertoire-size bias correction applied to the TCR pairs. In a later analysis, false discovery rates were estimated by permuting HLA or CMV assignments 20 times. In a later analysis, co-occurring TCRs were grouped using DBSCAN, and TCRdist sequence similarity was added for clustering within HLA-allele-positive subsets. For co-occurrence clustering, repertoires with fewer than 30,000 or more than 120,000 public chains were excluded, along with five repertoires with anomalous nucleotide sharing. This is the immuneACCESS table as TCRdb keeps it, with only in-frame sequences that have V and J called. A part of the clones is gone; compared with another copy, unresolved V genes explain less than half, and the rest is unexplained. That table furnishes V, J and clone size, whereas the DNA furnished D and trimming. Within this sample are about 130,000 clones, with around two thirds of them counted one time only. The ten largest clones capture under 2.5% of the sample.

As concerns this clone: The antigen it recognizes is unknown. One base away there is no much larger clone; base qualities are not given.

This chain is built from TRBV19 and TRBJ2-7, with no D gene named confidently. Sequencing was carried out using PBMCs. The TCR was taken from a woman aged 60 to 75 in good health and CMV-seropositive. For the CDR3, the sequence is CASSIAPDSRSEQYF. The base sequence is TGTGCCAGTAGTATAGCGCCAGACTCGCGTTCCGAGCAGTACTTC.